The TCR beta chain under discussion was sequenced for a study of T-cell reconstitution after alpha-beta-depleted transplantation in children. Study-level findings and limits: Surviving recipient T cells and thymic progenitors produced the high day-60 TCRbeta diversity seen in some patients. It was reported that alpha-beta T cells came from several hundred expanded graft clones (about two months after transplant). By one year post-transplant, T-cell counts and diversity largely arose from T cells that were newly produced.

For this clonotype: Its antigen is not identified.

V shed 4 bases and J shed 2 bases, with 18 bases lying between them. Per the germline V gene, CDR1 is MDHEN and CDR2 is SYDVKM. This CDR3 comprises 16 residues. Preparing the TCRbeta library involved the use of unique molecular identifiers. TCRdb redid the calling of the PCR reads with MiXCR, one entry per CDR3 protein. This sample has roughly 400,000 distinct CDR3 sequences, with over 40% found just once. The material sequenced was PBMCs, taken before TCRalphabeta/CD19-depleted stem cell transplant. The chain is built from TRBV28 and TRBJ2-7; tentatively, D is TRBD2 (6 bases). The sequence came from a girl aged 2-10 years with aplastic anemia, due to receive a stem cell transplant. Here the CDR3 DNA reads TGTGCCAGCAGTTATCCAACGGGGCGGGGAACCTACGAGCAGTACTTC. Its translation: CASSYPTGRGTYEQYF.